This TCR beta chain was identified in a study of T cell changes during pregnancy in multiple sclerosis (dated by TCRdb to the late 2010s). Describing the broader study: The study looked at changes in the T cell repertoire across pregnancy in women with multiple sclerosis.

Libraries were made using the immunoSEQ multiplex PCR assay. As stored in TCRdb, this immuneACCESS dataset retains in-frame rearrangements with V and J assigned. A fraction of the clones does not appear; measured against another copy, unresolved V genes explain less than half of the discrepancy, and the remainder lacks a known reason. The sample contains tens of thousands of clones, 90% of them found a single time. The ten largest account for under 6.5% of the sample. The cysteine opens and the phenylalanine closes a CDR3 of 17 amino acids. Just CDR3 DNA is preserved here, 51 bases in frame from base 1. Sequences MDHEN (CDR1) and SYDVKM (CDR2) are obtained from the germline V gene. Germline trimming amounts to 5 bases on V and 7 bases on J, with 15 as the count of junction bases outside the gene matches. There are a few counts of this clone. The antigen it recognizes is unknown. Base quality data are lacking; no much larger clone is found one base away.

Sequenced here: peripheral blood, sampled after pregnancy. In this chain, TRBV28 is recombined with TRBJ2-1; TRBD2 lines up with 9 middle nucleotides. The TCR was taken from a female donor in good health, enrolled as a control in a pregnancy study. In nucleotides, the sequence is TGTGCCAGCAGTCCATTAGCGGGAGATCGTCTTGGGAATGAGCAGTTCTTC. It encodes CASSPLAGDRLGNEQFF.